Listed below are T cell receptor beta chains from one sample, sequenced in a study of T cell responses to AZD1222 COVID-19 vaccine. Clones were sequenced by immunoSEQ multiplex PCR, and TCRdb holds only the in-frame ones, with some missing. The table lists around 89,000 clones, under 90% of them singletons, with roughly a tenth in the top ten. The sample consisted of peripheral blood, taken on day 0 of AZD1222 vaccination. These receptors were obtained from an adult in good health. Each CDR3 is given with its conserved first and last residue. Each record gives: CDR3 protein, J gene, V gene, D gene. A D gene is named only where the DNA matches it firmly.

CDR3 protein: CASLSSAGGGGDTQYF; J gene: TRBJ2-3; V gene: TRBV11-3; D gene: TRBD2
CDR3 protein: CASGQREQETQYF; J gene: TRBJ2-5; V gene: TRBV12-3/TRBV12-4; D gene: -
CDR3 protein: CASSPRQGTYTGELFF; J gene: TRBJ2-2; V gene: TRBV5-5; D gene: TRBD1
CDR3 protein: CASSTTVGGSQHF; J gene: TRBJ1-5; V gene: TRBV12-3/TRBV12-4; D gene: -
CDR3 protein: CASSLDRENTEAFF; J gene: TRBJ1-1; V gene: TRBV6-5; D gene: TRBD1
CDR3 protein: CASSLGTLNEKLFF; J gene: TRBJ1-4; V gene: TRBV5-4; D gene: -
CDR3 protein: CASSYSGPPDEKLFF; J gene: TRBJ1-4; V gene: TRBV6-5; D gene: -
CDR3 protein: CASSSLDRGLNTEAFF; J gene: TRBJ1-1; V gene: TRBV5-1; D gene: TRBD1
CDR3 protein: CASSRSGVSYEQYF; J gene: TRBJ2-7; V gene: TRBV25-1; D gene: TRBD2
CDR3 protein: CASSPGQGPYNEQFF; J gene: TRBJ2-1; V gene: TRBV27; D gene: -
CDR3 protein: CVSSDGPGNTIYF; J gene: TRBJ1-3; V gene: TRBV5-1; D gene: -
CDR3 protein: CASSPARENYTF; J gene: TRBJ1-2; V gene: TRBV18; D gene: -